These T cell receptor beta chains were read from a single sample in a study of T cells in Graves' hyperthyroidism and ophthalmopathy. TCRdb re-called the multiplex PCR reads with MiXCR, one entry per CDR3 protein. The sample consists of 750,000 to 950,000 distinct CDR3 sequences, more than 30% of them appearing once. The sequenced material came from blood. The receptors come from a man younger than 30 with Graves' hyperthyroidism. Each CDR3 is given with its conserved first and last residue. D genes are given only for firm matches. The size of a clone is reported for some rows only, either as once, few or many, or as a class for expanded clones.

cdr3_length: 15; clone_size: few; j_call: TRBJ1-1; v_call: TRBV11-3; d_call: NA; cdr3_nt: TGTGCCAGCAGCTTTGTCAGGGGTATGAACACTGAAGCTTTCTTT; cdr3_aa: CASSFVRGMNTEAFF
cdr3_length: 13; clone_size: NA; j_call: TRBJ1-5; v_call: TRBV20-1; d_call: NA; cdr3_nt: TGCAGTGCTCTGAGGGGGATAGATCAGCCCCAGCATTTT; cdr3_aa: CSALRGIDQPQHF
cdr3_length: 17; clone_size: NA; j_call: TRBJ2-7; v_call: TRBV2; d_call: NA; cdr3_nt: TGTGCCAGCAGTGAAGCGGGATCCTGGGGGCAGATCCACGAGCAGTACTTC; cdr3_aa: CASSEAGSWGQIHEQYF
cdr3_length: 13; clone_size: many; j_call: TRBJ1-3; v_call: TRBV29-1; d_call: NA; cdr3_nt: TGCAGCGCCGGAGGGCATCTTGGAAACACCATATATTTT; cdr3_aa: CSAGGHLGNTIYF
cdr3_length: 14; clone_size: many; j_call: TRBJ1-5; v_call: TRBV10-3; d_call: TRBD1; cdr3_nt: TGTGCCACCGGGACAGGGGTCGGCAATCAGCCCCAGCATTTT; cdr3_aa: CATGTGVGNQPQHF
cdr3_length: 14; clone_size: NA; j_call: TRBJ1-1; v_call: TRBV5-8; d_call: NA; cdr3_nt: TGTGCCAGCAGCTTGGGTGATTTAGACACTGAAGCTTTCTTT; cdr3_aa: CASSLGDLDTEAFF
cdr3_length: 13; clone_size: NA; j_call: TRBJ2-6; v_call: TRBV29-1; d_call: NA; cdr3_nt: TGCAGCGTCCTGGGAGTGGGGGGCAACGTCCTGACTTTC; cdr3_aa: CSVLGVGGNVLTF
cdr3_length: 12; clone_size: NA; j_call: TRBJ2-7; v_call: TRBV13; d_call: NA; cdr3_nt: TGTGCCAGCAGCTTGAAGATCTACGAGCAGTACTTC; cdr3_aa: CASSLKIYEQYF
cdr3_length: 16; clone_size: NA; j_call: TRBJ1-1; v_call: TRBV9; d_call: NA; cdr3_nt: TGTGCCAGCAGACCGGGGGGCGCAATGGGGAACACTGAAGCTTTCTTT; cdr3_aa: CASRPGGAMGNTEAFF
cdr3_length: 15; clone_size: NA; j_call: TRBJ1-2; v_call: TRBV7-8; d_call: TRBD1; cdr3_nt: TGTGCCAGCAGCTTAGGTCTACAGGGGCGGGATGGCTACACCTTC; cdr3_aa: CASSLGLQGRDGYTF
cdr3_length: 10; clone_size: NA; j_call: TRBJ1-2; v_call: TRBV2; d_call: NA; cdr3_nt: TGTGCCACTAGCCACTATGGCTACACCTTC; cdr3_aa: CATSHYGYTF
cdr3_length: 15; clone_size: few; j_call: TRBJ2-2; v_call: TRBV9; d_call: NA; cdr3_nt: TGTGCCAGCAGCGTCTCAGGTTCTGCTACCGGGGAGCTGTTTTTT; cdr3_aa: CASSVSGSATGELFF
cdr3_length: 12; clone_size: few; j_call: TRBJ1-5; v_call: TRBV7-9; d_call: NA; cdr3_nt: TGTGCCAGCAGCTTAGACAGCGGGCCCCAGCATTTT; cdr3_aa: CASSLDSGPQHF
cdr3_length: 15; clone_size: NA; j_call: TRBJ1-1; v_call: TRBV7-3; d_call: NA; cdr3_nt: TGTGCCAGCAGCCCAAATGGGGGGCGAAACACTGAAGCTTTCTTT; cdr3_aa: CASSPNGGRNTEAFF
cdr3_length: 13; clone_size: many; j_call: TRBJ1-2; v_call: TRBV13; d_call: NA; cdr3_nt: TGTGCCAGCAGCTTAACCAGGGTGTGGGGCTACACCTTC; cdr3_aa: CASSLTRVWGYTF
cdr3_length: 15; clone_size: NA; j_call: TRBJ2-7; v_call: TRBV7-2; d_call: TRBD2; cdr3_nt: TGTGCCAGCAGCTCGAATTGGGGGGGCTCCTACGAGCAGTACTTC; cdr3_aa: CASSSNWGGSYEQYF
cdr3_length: 15; clone_size: few; j_call: TRBJ2-7; v_call: TRBV4-1; d_call: NA; cdr3_nt: TGCGCCAGCAGCCACCCTCCCCGGGGTAGGTACGAGCAGTACTTC; cdr3_aa: CASSHPPRGRYEQYF
cdr3_length: 17; clone_size: few; j_call: TRBJ2-2; v_call: TRBV24-1; d_call: NA; cdr3_nt: TGTGCCACCAGTGATCTACCGGGGGCCGCGAACACCGGGGAGCTGTTTTTT; cdr3_aa: CATSDLPGAANTGELFF
cdr3_length: 14; clone_size: NA; j_call: TRBJ2-7; v_call: TRBV7-9; d_call: TRBD2; cdr3_nt: TGCGCCAGCAGCCAAACTAGCGGGGACTACGAGCAGTACTTC; cdr3_aa: CASSQTSGDYEQYF
cdr3_length: 9; clone_size: NA; j_call: TRBJ1-1; v_call: TRBV5-8; d_call: NA; cdr3_nt: TGTTCCATGAACACTGAAGCTTTCTTT; cdr3_aa: CSMNTEAFF
cdr3_length: 18; clone_size: few; j_call: TRBJ2-5; v_call: TRBV10-3; d_call: TRBD2; cdr3_nt: TGTGCCATCAGTGAGTCGGAAGCGGGGGGGCCCAACCGAGAGACCCAGTACTTC; cdr3_aa: CAISESEAGGPNRETQYF
cdr3_length: 13; clone_size: NA; j_call: TRBJ2-7; v_call: TRBV6-6; d_call: NA; cdr3_nt: TGTGCCAGCAGTTACGATCGGGGACGCGAGCAGTACTTC; cdr3_aa: CASSYDRGREQYF
cdr3_length: 16; clone_size: NA; j_call: TRBJ1-4; v_call: TRBV9; d_call: NA; cdr3_nt: TGTGCCAGCAGCGTAGAGGGGAAGACAACTAATGAAAAACTGTTTTTT; cdr3_aa: CASSVEGKTTNEKLFF
cdr3_length: 12; clone_size: many; j_call: TRBJ1-3; v_call: TRBV25-1; d_call: NA; cdr3_nt: TGTGCCAGTGGGGCTACCGGAGGCACCATATATTTT; cdr3_aa: CASGATGGTIYF
cdr3_length: 15; clone_size: NA; j_call: TRBJ1-2; v_call: TRBV4-1; d_call: NA; cdr3_nt: TGCGCCAGCAGCCAAGAGGCGGTATTGCTAGGTGGCTACACCTTC; cdr3_aa: CASSQEAVLLGGYTF
cdr3_length: 13; clone_size: many; j_call: TRBJ2-7; v_call: TRBV7-9; d_call: NA; cdr3_nt: TGTGCCAGCAGCTTACCGGGGAGCGACGAGCAGTACTTC; cdr3_aa: CASSLPGSDEQYF
cdr3_length: 15; clone_size: few; j_call: TRBJ1-1; v_call: TRBV6-5; d_call: NA; cdr3_nt: TGTGCCAGCAGTTACAACGCCGAGATGAACACTGAAGCTTTCTTT; cdr3_aa: CASSYNAEMNTEAFF
cdr3_length: 13; clone_size: few; j_call: TRBJ1-2; v_call: TRBV29-1; d_call: NA; cdr3_nt: TGCAGCGCTCGCCTCTTTTCCGAGTATGGCTACACCTTC; cdr3_aa: CSARLFSEYGYTF
cdr3_length: 13; clone_size: NA; j_call: TRBJ2-7; v_call: TRBV20-1; d_call: TRBD1; cdr3_nt: TGCAGTGCCAGGACAGGGGGCAGGAACGAGCAGTACTTC; cdr3_aa: CSARTGGRNEQYF
cdr3_length: 13; clone_size: many; j_call: TRBJ2-5; v_call: TRBV10-3; d_call: NA; cdr3_nt: TGTGCCATCAGTGAGTCGAATTCTGAGACCCAGTACTTC; cdr3_aa: CAISESNSETQYF
cdr3_length: 13; clone_size: NA; j_call: TRBJ2-2; v_call: TRBV12-3/TRBV12-4; d_call: NA; cdr3_nt: TGTGCCAGCAGTTCCGTAAAGTCCTTGGAGCTGTTTTTT; cdr3_aa: CASSSVKSLELFF
cdr3_length: 15; clone_size: few; j_call: TRBJ2-7; v_call: TRBV9; d_call: NA; cdr3_nt: TGTGCCAGCAGCGTAGCGGTCGGAACAGTCTACGAGCAGTACTTC; cdr3_aa: CASSVAVGTVYEQYF
cdr3_length: 16; clone_size: NA; j_call: TRBJ2-7; v_call: TRBV6-5; d_call: TRBD2; cdr3_nt: TGTGCCAGCAGTTACTCGAGCCTAGCGGGAGCGGGTGAGCAGTACTTC; cdr3_aa: CASSYSSLAGAGEQYF
cdr3_length: 18; clone_size: NA; j_call: TRBJ1-3; v_call: TRBV7-9; d_call: TRBD1; cdr3_nt: TGTGCCAGCAGTCGACCAAAACTGGGACAGAAAACCCGAAACACCATATATTTT; cdr3_aa: CASSRPKLGQKTRNTIYF
cdr3_length: 14; clone_size: NA; j_call: TRBJ1-4; v_call: TRBV6-2/TRBV6-3; d_call: NA; cdr3_nt: TGTGCCAGCAGAGAGGGACTGATTAATGAAAAACTGTTTTTT; cdr3_aa: CASREGLINEKLFF
cdr3_length: 14; clone_size: few; j_call: TRBJ2-7; v_call: TRBV7-2; d_call: NA; cdr3_nt: TGTGCCAGCAGCCCCGTGCATAGGGCCTACGAGCAGTACTTC; cdr3_aa: CASSPVHRAYEQYF
cdr3_length: 12; clone_size: many; j_call: TRBJ1-2; v_call: TRBV25-1; d_call: NA; cdr3_nt: TGTGCCAGCAAACCCCCCGAAGCGGGCTACACCTTC; cdr3_aa: CASKPPEAGYTF
cdr3_length: 13; clone_size: few; j_call: TRBJ1-5; v_call: TRBV19; d_call: NA; cdr3_nt: TGTGCCAGTAAGGGAAAAAATAATCAGCCCCAGCATTTT; cdr3_aa: CASKGKNNQPQHF
cdr3_length: 17; clone_size: NA; j_call: TRBJ2-7; v_call: TRBV4-1; d_call: TRBD2; cdr3_nt: TGCGCCAGCAGCCAAGACTCCAGCGGGGGCTACTCCTACGAGCAGTACTTC; cdr3_aa: CASSQDSSGGYSYEQYF